Listed below are T cell receptor beta chains from one sample, sequenced in a study of T-cell reconstitution after alpha-beta-depleted transplantation in children. TCRdb independently ran MiXCR on the PCR reads; one entry per CDR3 protein. Altogether hundreds of thousands of distinct CDR3 sequences are present, 10% to 15% being singletons, with the ten largest covering roughly 2.3%. Sequencing was performed on PBMCs, mostly from graft donor cells, taken 360 days after TCRalphabeta/CD19-depleted stem cell transplant. The receptors were gathered from a male patient aged 5 to 17 who had a stem cell transplant for acute myeloid leukemia, so the T cells may come from the graft donor. Each CDR3 is given with its conserved first and last residue. The order of the fields is CDR3 protein, CDR3 DNA, V gene, J gene, D gene, clone size. A D gene is named only where the DNA matches it firmly. Some rows have no size entry. The others give once, few or many, or a class for an expanded clone.

CDR3: CASSRTRDYNEQFF
DNA: TGTGCCAGCAGTCGTACCCGGGACTACAATGAGCAGTTCTTC
V: TRBV6-1
J: TRBJ2-1
D: NA
size: few

CDR3: CASSRQGLDTGELFF
DNA: TGTGCCAGCAGCAGGCAGGGACTAGACACCGGGGAGCTGTTTTTT
V: TRBV12-3/TRBV12-4
J: TRBJ2-2
D: TRBD2
size: many

CDR3: CASSVDQGQANGYTF
DNA: TGTGCCAGCAGCGTAGATCAGGGACAGGCGAACGGCTACACCTTC
V: TRBV9
J: TRBJ1-2
D: TRBD1
size: many

CDR3: CASSFEQGIGTDTQYF
DNA: TGTGCCAGCAGCTTCGAACAGGGGATCGGCACAGATACGCAGTATTTT
V: TRBV7-2
J: TRBJ2-3
D: TRBD1
size: many

CDR3: CASSPRTGLGEAFF
DNA: TGTGCCAGCAGTCCCCGAACAGGGTTGGGTGAAGCTTTCTTT
V: TRBV12-3/TRBV12-4
J: TRBJ1-1
D: NA
size: few

CDR3: CASRLTQLRYRDLAGGRDNEQFF
DNA: TGTGCCAGCAGGCTCACTCAATTAAGGTACAGGGATTTAGCGGGAGGGCGTGACAATGAGCAGTTCTTC
V: TRBV7-1
J: TRBJ2-1
D: TRBD2
size: few

CDR3: CASSSYNSYEQYF
DNA: TGTGCCAGCAGTTCATACAACTCCTACGAGCAGTACTTC
V: TRBV28
J: TRBJ2-7
D: NA
size: NA

CDR3: CASSKKVLGHNNEQFF
DNA: TGTGCCAGCAGCAAAAAGGTTTTGGGGCATAACAATGAGCAGTTCTTC
V: TRBV21-1
J: TRBJ2-1
D: NA
size: few

CDR3: CSAQTSDEQFF
DNA: TGCAGTGCCCAGACTAGCGATGAGCAGTTCTTC
V: TRBV20-1
J: TRBJ2-1
D: TRBD2
size: few

CDR3: CASSSDRGSYNEQFF
DNA: TGTGCCAGCAGTTCCGACAGGGGCTCCTACAATGAGCAGTTCTTC
V: TRBV27
J: TRBJ2-1
D: TRBD1
size: many

CDR3: CSVRASESSYNEQFF
DNA: TGCAGCGTTAGAGCTAGCGAATCCTCCTACAATGAGCAGTTCTTC
V: TRBV29-1
J: TRBJ2-1
D: NA
size: few

CDR3: CASTETSGLNEQFF
DNA: TGTGCCAGCACGGAGACTAGCGGGTTGAATGAGCAGTTCTTC
V: TRBV6-2/TRBV6-3
J: TRBJ2-1
D: TRBD2
size: few

CDR3: CASSLPDRGTSGRNWDEQFF
DNA: TGTGCCAGCAGCTTGCCAGACAGGGGCACTAGCGGGAGAAACTGGGATGAGCAGTTCTTC
V: TRBV7-6
J: TRBJ2-1
D: TRBD2
size: NA

CDR3: CSHSGLVIGEQFF
DNA: TGCAGCCATTCGGGACTAGTGATTGGTGAGCAGTTCTTC
V: TRBV20-1
J: TRBJ2-1
D: TRBD2
size: many

CDR3: CASSLFPETQYF
DNA: TGTGCCAGCAGCTTATTTCCAGAGACCCAGTACTTC
V: TRBV11-2
J: TRBJ2-5
D: NA
size: many

CDR3: CASSLVNRKGPGSYNEQFF
DNA: TGTGCCAGCAGCTTAGTAAACAGGAAGGGCCCAGGGTCCTACAATGAGCAGTTCTTC
V: TRBV7-6
J: TRBJ2-1
D: NA
size: few

CDR3: CASSLSGLWEQFF
DNA: TGTGCCAGCAGCTTATCGGGTCTGTGGGAGCAGTTCTTC
V: TRBV5-4
J: TRBJ2-1
D: NA
size: few

CDR3: CASSLTGAAGELFF
DNA: TGTGCCAGCAGCCTGACAGGGGCGGCCGGGGAGCTGTTTTTT
V: TRBV9
J: TRBJ2-2
D: TRBD1
size: once

CDR3: CASSLARGTTDTQYF
DNA: TGTGCCAGCAGCTTAGCACGGGGGACCACAGATACGCAGTATTTT
V: TRBV7-2
J: TRBJ2-3
D: NA
size: many

CDR3: CASSLAHGTSGRAGTQYF
DNA: TGTGCCAGCAGCTTAGCCCACGGGACTAGCGGGAGAGCGGGTACGCAGTATTTT
V: TRBV13
J: TRBJ2-3
D: TRBD2
size: many

CDR3: CASSLGGQGGYGYTF
DNA: TGTGCCAGCAGTTTAGGAGGACAGGGGGGGTATGGCTACACCTTC
V: TRBV12-3/TRBV12-4
J: TRBJ1-2
D: TRBD1
size: many

CDR3: CASSLVSLAYAEQFF
DNA: TGTGCCAGCAGCTTAGTGAGCCTAGCGTACGCTGAGCAGTTCTTC
V: TRBV7-2
J: TRBJ2-1
D: NA
size: few

CDR3: CASRLAGLAVVANTGELFF
DNA: TGTGCCAGCAGACTGGCTGGACTAGCGGTCGTCGCGAACACCGGGGAGCTGTTTTTT
V: TRBV25-1
J: TRBJ2-2
D: TRBD2
size: few

CDR3: CASSFQGEGLRDEQFF
DNA: TGTGCCAGCAGTTTTCAAGGGGAGGGCCTAAGGGATGAGCAGTTCTTC
V: TRBV27
J: TRBJ2-1
D: TRBD2
size: NA

CDR3: CASREGTSGSKNEQFF
DNA: TGTGCCAGCAGGGAAGGGACTAGCGGGAGTAAGAATGAGCAGTTCTTC
V: TRBV12-3/TRBV12-4
J: TRBJ2-1
D: TRBD2
size: NA

CDR3: CSAAGGSRAYEQYF
DNA: TGCAGTGCGGCGGGTGGGTCCCGGGCCTACGAGCAGTACTTC
V: TRBV20-1
J: TRBJ2-7
D: NA
size: few

CDR3: CASSLNVNEQFF
DNA: TGTGCCAGCAGTTTAAATGTCAATGAGCAGTTCTTC
V: TRBV12-3/TRBV12-4
J: TRBJ2-1
D: NA
size: NA

CDR3: CASSYSQVSSYEQYF
DNA: TGTGCCAGCAGTTACTCTCAGGTTTCGTCGTACGAGCAGTACTTC
V: TRBV6-2/TRBV6-3
J: TRBJ2-7
D: NA
size: NA

CDR3: CASSQGLAGANEQFF
DNA: TGCGCCAGCAGCCAGGGACTAGCGGGAGCCAATGAGCAGTTCTTC
V: TRBV4-2
J: TRBJ2-1
D: TRBD2
size: many

CDR3: CASSQERLRNNEQFF
DNA: TGTGCCAGCAGCCAAGAACGACTGAGGAACAATGAGCAGTTCTTC
V: TRBV4-2
J: TRBJ2-1
D: NA
size: NA

CDR3: CASRTRALPTGELFF
DNA: TGTGCCAGCAGGACCCGGGCCCTCCCGACCGGGGAGCTGTTTTTT
V: TRBV28
J: TRBJ2-2
D: NA
size: few

CDR3: CATAGTDSYEQYF
DNA: TGTGCCACCGCCGGGACAGACTCCTACGAGCAGTACTTC
V: TRBV19
J: TRBJ2-7
D: TRBD1
size: NA

CDR3: CSARQGLAENYEQYF
DNA: TGCAGTGCTAGACAGGGACTAGCGGAAAACTACGAGCAGTACTTC
V: TRBV20-1
J: TRBJ2-7
D: TRBD2
size: many

CDR3: CASSELGLTKETQYF
DNA: TGTGCCAGCAGTGAATTGGGGCTAACGAAAGAGACCCAGTACTTC
V: TRBV25-1
J: TRBJ2-5
D: NA
size: few

CDR3: CASSPHWSDTQYF
DNA: TGTGCCAGCAGCCCCCACTGGTCAGATACGCAGTATTTT
V: TRBV14
J: TRBJ2-3
D: NA
size: few

CDR3: CASSQNGVGELFF
DNA: TGCGCCAGCAGCCAAAATGGGGTCGGGGAGCTGTTTTTT
V: TRBV4-1
J: TRBJ2-2
D: NA
size: few

CDR3: CASSQGLGQVSYEQYF
DNA: TGTGCCAGCAGCCAAGGCCTCGGACAGGTCTCCTACGAGCAGTACTTC
V: TRBV4-2
J: TRBJ2-7
D: TRBD1
size: NA

CDR3: CASTLRDLYGYTF
DNA: TGTGCCAGCACCCTCCGGGACCTCTATGGCTACACCTTC
V: TRBV12-3/TRBV12-4
J: TRBJ1-2
D: NA
size: NA

CDR3: CSVEPGRRNEQFF
DNA: TGCAGCGTTGAGCCCGGGAGGCGCAATGAGCAGTTCTTC
V: TRBV29-1
J: TRBJ2-1
D: TRBD2
size: NA

CDR3: CSAPNRGRNTGELFF
DNA: TGCAGTGCGCCGAACAGGGGGCGCAACACCGGGGAGCTGTTTTTT
V: TRBV20-1
J: TRBJ2-2
D: TRBD1
size: NA

CDR3: CASSQGSGTGILAGPMGEQFF
DNA: TGCGCCAGCAGCCAAGGGAGTGGGACAGGGATTTTAGCGGGTCCGATGGGAGAGCAGTTCTTC
V: TRBV4-1
J: TRBJ2-1
D: TRBD1
size: few

CDR3: CSAGRTSGTTSTDTQYF
DNA: TGCAGTGCGGGAAGGACTAGCGGGACGACTAGCACAGATACGCAGTATTTT
V: TRBV20-1
J: TRBJ2-3
D: TRBD2
size: few

CDR3: CAISDGGGYEQYF
DNA: TGTGCCATCAGTGATGGCGGGGGATACGAGCAGTACTTC
V: TRBV10-3
J: TRBJ2-7
D: TRBD2
size: few

CDR3: CASSLIGQGLEETQYF
DNA: TGTGCCAGCAGCTTGATTGGGCAGGGGCTGGAAGAGACCCAGTACTTC
V: TRBV5-6
J: TRBJ2-5
D: NA
size: NA

CDR3: CAIRPGLARREQFF
DNA: TGTGCCATCAGGCCGGGACTAGCGAGACGGGAGCAGTTCTTC
V: TRBV10-3
J: TRBJ2-1
D: TRBD2
size: NA

CDR3: CASSLDSLKQFF
DNA: TGCGCCAGCAGCTTGGATTCCCTGAAGCAGTTCTTC
V: TRBV5-1
J: TRBJ2-1
D: NA
size: NA

CDR3: CSVATGSGSPLHF
DNA: TGCAGCGTTGCGACCGGGAGCGGATCACCCCTCCACTTT
V: TRBV29-1
J: TRBJ1-6
D: NA
size: many

CDR3: CASSWVAGDFYEQYF
DNA: TGTGCCAGCAGCTGGGTAGCGGGAGATTTTTACGAGCAGTACTTC
V: TRBV5-6
J: TRBJ2-7
D: TRBD2
size: few